This T cell receptor beta chain was captured by sequencing in a study of blood T cell repertoires in COVID-19. As for the study in general: Samples representing acute and convalescent COVID-19 were sourced from the United States, Italy and Spain.

This clone was detected only once. The CDR3 sequence is 14 residues long. Looked up from germline, CDR1 is SEHNR and CDR2 is FQNEAQ (reference sequence). Trimming left V 8 bases short and J 4 bases short, with 18 bases between. In the original analysis: Reference gene primer amplification gave estimated nucleated cell counts. Sequenced by immunoSEQ multiplex PCR; TCRdb stores in-frame clones only, minus some. For V, J and clone size, that table is used; D and trimming come from the DNA. The data hold over 250,000 clones, with around 92% observed a single time. For recovered donors of Cohort 3, there were two negative PCRs, clearance, or symptom resolution.

The TCR comes from an older woman who had recovered from COVID-19. V and J are TRBV7-9 and TRBJ2-7, with a tentative D call TRBD1 (6 bases). Sequenced sample: PBMCs or T cells enriched from blood (not recorded which). The CDR3 region has the DNA TGTGCCAGCGGGAGAGCAGGGGTCCTTTACGAGCAGTACTTC. Translation gives CASGRAGVLYEQYF.